Shown below are 8 T cell receptor beta chains from a single sample sequenced in a study of CD8 T cells in Susac syndrome. Random hexamers primed reverse transcription of about 0.5 to 1 ug RNA. TCRdb ran MiXCR on the immunoSEQ multiplex PCR reads and lists one entry per CDR3 protein. The sample has hundreds of thousands of distinct CDR3 sequences, about 94% seen once. The sample comprised CD4+ T cells from PBMCs. These receptor sequences come from a human donor with Susac syndrome.

The chain carries TRBV20-1 and TRBJ1-5, with D perhaps matching TRBD1 (5 bases). Germline V gene sequence: CDR1 DFQATT, CDR2 SNEGSKA (reference sequence). The CDR3 extends over 15 amino acids. The V gene lost 3 bases and the J gene lost 3 bases, with 15 bases spanning the gap. The DNA for the CDR3 is TGCAGTGCTAGGTTCCCCGGGGCCAACAATCAGCCCCAGCATTTT. As protein: CSARFPGANNQPQHF.

The chain carries TRBV5-5 and TRBJ2-7; weak D call: TRBD1 (5 bases). The V and J ends lost 3 bases and 5 bases respectively, with 24 bases between them. Germline loops: CDR1 SGHKS, CDR2 YYEKEE (reference sequence). This CDR3 contains 17 residues. In DNA, the CDR3 is TGTGCCAGCAGCTCGTCTCGGTGGCAGGGATCGGCCCACGAGCAGTACTTC. Translating it yields CASSSSRWQGSAHEQYF.

About this clonotype: The DNA is left out, because the CDR3 cannot be placed on it with certainty; the CDR3 is given as TCRdb lists it. The chain has TRBV27 and TRBJ2-6. The CDR3 adds up to 14 amino acids, both ends counted. Germline lookup yields CDR1 MNHEY and CDR2 SMNVEV (reference sequence). The CDR3 is CASSSSAGANVLTF.

The chain combines TRBV2 with TRBJ2-3; D may be TRBD2 (6 bases). The V end was cut by 6 bases, the J end by 1 base, with 11 bases between. CDR1 is SNHLY and CDR2 is FYNNEI in the germline V gene. The CDR3 sequence is 14 residues long. CDR3 protein: CASSRLGGTDTQYF. DNA of the CDR3: TGTGCCAGCAGCCGACTAGGCGGCACAGATACGCAGTATTTT. The full variable domain, in which reference TRBV2 and TRBJ2-3 provide the parts outside the CDR3, is EPEVTQTPSHQVTQMGQEVILRCVPISNHLYFYWYRQILGQKVEFLVSFYNNEISEKSEIFDDQFSVERPDGSNFTLKIRSTKLEDSAMYFCASSRLGGTDTQYFGPGTRLTVL.

The chain recombines TRBV28 with TRBJ2-3; possibly TRBD2 for D (5 bases). CDR1 is MDHEN and CDR2 is SYDVKM in the germline V gene. This CDR3 is 12 amino acids long. The V and J ends lost 2 bases and 11 bases respectively, with 11 bases between them. The CDR3 region is CASSLQTGKQYF. The CDR3, as DNA: TGTGCCAGCAGTTTACAGACGGGAAAGCAGTATTTT.

The rearrangement links TRBV5-1 to TRBJ2-5, with 7 bases aligning to TRBD1. This CDR3 has 15 amino acids. With V trimmed by 1 base and J by 2 bases, 5 bases remained unmatched. Germline CDR1 is SGHRS and CDR2 is YFSETQ. CDR3 sequence reads: CASSLPTGIQETQYF. CDR3 DNA sequence: TGCGCCAGCAGCTTGCCGACAGGGATTCAAGAGACCCAGTACTTC.

This rearrangement joins TRBV6-2 or TRBV6-3 to TRBJ2-7, with 7 bases matching TRBD2. The germline gives CDR1 MNHEY, CDR2 SVGEGT. V shed 0 bases, J shed 3 bases, and the junction held 8 bases outside the gene matches. The CDR3 has 16 residues. The CDR3 DNA reads as TGTGCCAGCAGTTACTCGAGGGGAGGGCATCACTACGAGCAGTACTTC. Protein product: CASSYSRGGHHYEQYF.

This clonotype came up once. The rearrangement joins TRBV19 to TRBJ2-3; the D is unclear. The length of the CDR3 is 13 residues. V was clipped by 5 bases and J by 2 bases, with 8 bases between them. CDR1 is LNHDA, CDR2 SQIVND, per germline (reference sequence). The CDR3 region is CASSYGLTDTQYF. The CDR3 nucleotides read TGTGCCAGTAGTTATGGTCTCACAGATACGCAGTATTTT.